This T cell receptor beta chain came from a study of T cell changes during pregnancy in multiple sclerosis (dated 2019 in TCRdb). Background on the whole study: Changes in the T cell repertoire over the course of pregnancy were examined in this study in women with multiple sclerosis.

Concerning this clone: Its antigen is not yet known. Within one base of it there is no much larger clone, and no base qualities were kept.

From the germline V gene, CDR1 is LGHNT and CDR2 is FRNRAP. V is clipped by 8 bases and J by 2 bases, and the sequence between their germline boundaries is 6 bases long. Counted from cysteine to phenylalanine, this CDR3 has 11 amino acids. Just the 33-base CDR3 DNA is kept, in frame starting at base 1. The library relied on the immunoSEQ multiplex PCR assay. The source is immuneACCESS, and TCRdb retained only in-frame sequences with V and J called. Part of the clones is not carried over; for the studies checked, unresolved V genes explain less than half of this, and the remainder is unexplained. This sample gives about 28,000 clones in total; roughly nine tenths of them show up just once. The ten largest account for approximately 0.86% of the sample.

Here the chain combines TRBV12-5 and TRBJ1-1; a confident D gene designation cannot be given. The sequencing used CD4+ T cells from peripheral blood mononuclear cells, collected in the second trimester of pregnancy. The TCR sequence derives from a female donor with multiple sclerosis, enrolled in a pregnancy study. The bases read TGTGCTAGTCAGGCCAACACTGAAGCTTTCTTT. The translation is CASQANTEAFF.